This TCR beta chain was found in a study of control samples from healthy donors and cancer patients. Sequenced by immunoSEQ multiplex PCR; TCRdb stores in-frame clones only, minus some. Of more than 85,000 clones listed, around 84% are singletons. The V segment lost 4 bases and the J segment 8 bases; nucleotides outside the gene matches: 14. Germline-derived CDR1 and CDR2 are SGHNT and YYREEE (reference sequence). The CDR3 loop spans 16 amino acids. The sample taken for sequencing was PBMCs. The chain employs TRBV5-4 and TRBJ2-1; TRBD2 matches 8 bases. The origin of this receptor is a man between 65 and 85 years old with lung cancer. The CDR3 region is CASSLTGGARIYEQFF. In DNA, the CDR3 is TGTGCCAGCAGCCTGACGGGGGGGGCGCGGATTTATGAGCAGTTCTTC.